The 16 T cell receptor beta chains below all came from one sample that was sequenced in a study of pediatric ulcerative colitis. Method: immunoSEQ multiplex PCR; TCRdb's copy keeps in-frame clones and lacks some. The repertoire holds about 60,000 clones, with more than 75% as singletons. Sequencing input: blood. Receptors originate from a boy under 18 who was a control in a study of pediatric ulcerative colitis.

This clone was seen only once. The chain links TRBV27 to TRBJ1-2; D is perhaps TRBD1 (6 bases). The CDR3 runs 15 residues. Germline V CDR1 and CDR2: MNHEY, SMNVEV (reference sequence). The V end lost 4 bases, the J end lost 4 bases, and 16 bases lay between the germline ends. This CDR3 reads CASSSHRDTIYGYTF. The CDR3 coding sequence is TGTGCCAGCAGTTCGCACCGGGACACAATCTATGGCTACACCTTC.

The CDR3 DNA follows: TGTGCCAGCAGTGAACTACAGGAGGACCAAGAGACCCAGTACTTC. Translation gives CASSELQEDQETQYF. The rearrangement uses TRBV25-1 and TRBJ2-5; D could derive from TRBD1 or TRBD2 (5 bases each). Germline CDR1 reads MGHDK; CDR2 reads SYGVNS. V lost 2 bases and J 0 bases, leaving 10 bases between the germline ends. The CDR3 runs 15 residues.

The chain joins TRBV4-1 to TRBJ2-7; a possible D gene is TRBD1 (6 bases). The CDR3 runs to 16 residues. Germline CDR1 and CDR2: MGHRA and YSYEKL. Trimming stripped 1 base from V and 3 bases from J, with 16 bases between. For the CDR3, the DNA is TGCGCCAGCAGCCAAGTATGGGGAGACAGGTACTACGAGCAGTACTTC. Translated: CASSQVWGDRYYEQYF.

The chain links TRBV4-2 to TRBJ2-3; the D call may be TRBD1 or TRBD2 (6 bases each). Trimming pared 0 bases from V and 5 bases from J, leaving 12 bases between. This CDR3 spans 15 amino acids. Germline V gene lookup returns CDR1 LGHNA and CDR2 YNFKEQ. The DNA for the CDR3 is TGTGCCAGCAGCCAAGATCGGCGGGACATAGATACGCAGTATTTT. Translated, it gives CASSQDRRDIDTQYF.

The chain employs TRBV27 and TRBJ2-1; TRBD2 agrees at 7 bases. The CDR3 length is 16 residues. V shed 6 bases, J shed 5 bases, and the junction held 13 bases outside the gene matches. The germline gives CDR1 MNHEY, CDR2 SMNVEV (reference sequence). The CDR3 region is CASSPTGERGNNEQFF. The CDR3 bases are TGTGCCAGCAGCCCCACCGGTGAGCGGGGAAACAATGAGCAGTTCTTC.

CDR3 amino acids: CASAGTINYNEQFF. The CDR3 DNA reads TGTGCCAGCGCCGGGACTATAAACTACAATGAGCAGTTCTTC. J is TRBJ2-1 and V is TRBV4-2; TRBD2 agrees at 7 bases. CDR3 length: 14 residues. Germline V gives CDR1 LGHNA, CDR2 YNFKEQ. V was clipped by 8 bases and J by 3 bases; unmatched bases: 7.

The chain couples TRBV19 to TRBJ2-3, with D unclear. This CDR3 has 13 amino acids. Trimming shortened V by 4 bases and J by 6 bases, and 11 bases separated the two germline ends. Germline V gives CDR1 LNHDA, CDR2 SQIVND (reference sequence). The CDR3 loop is CASSRGIRDTQYF. CDR3 DNA sequence: TGTGCCAGTAGTAGGGGTATTAGGGATACGCAGTATTTT.

The gene calls are TRBV6-1 and TRBJ2-6; no clear D gene. The germline V and J ends were trimmed by 0 bases and 0 bases, with 6 bases remaining between them. This CDR3 spans 16 amino acids. In germline, CDR1 is MNHNS, CDR2 SASEGT. DNA of the CDR3: TGTGCCAGCAGTGAAGCGAAGAGCTCTGGGGCCAACGTCCTGACTTTC. Amino acids: CASSEAKSSGANVLTF.

V gene TRBV6-4 combines with J gene TRBJ2-3; 14 bases align to TRBD2. Looked up from germline, CDR1 is MRHNA and CDR2 is SNTAGT. With 0 bases clipped from V and 4 bases from J, the junction kept 0 bases outside the gene matches. CDR3 size: 16 residues. The DNA for the CDR3 is TGTGCCAGCAGTGACTCGACTAGCGGGGGGGCAGATACGCAGTATTTT. It yields the protein CASSDSTSGGADTQYF.

This chain connects TRBV7-8 to TRBJ1-5; perhaps TRBD1 as D (6 bases). CDR3 length: 17 residues. Germline assignment: CDR1 SGHVS and CDR2 FQNEAQ. V was trimmed by 7 bases and J by 1 base, leaving 20 bases between them. The CDR3 nucleotides are TGTGCCAGCACGGAAAGCAGGGGAAGAAGGAGCAATCAGCCCCAGCATTTT. Translation gives CASTESRGRRSNQPQHF.

The chain's CDR3 is CASSLRGGATYEQYF. The CDR3 region has the DNA TGTGCCAGCAGCTTACGAGGGGGGGCCACCTACGAGCAGTACTTC. The chain combines TRBV7-3 with TRBJ2-7, with a tentative D call TRBD2 (7 bases). V was cut by 2 bases and J by 2 bases, with 13 bases left in between. Germline V gives CDR1 SGHTA, CDR2 FQGTGA. The CDR3 is made up of 15 amino acids.

The rearrangement joins TRBV5-6 to TRBJ2-3; D is unresolved. The CDR3 is 15 residues long. Germline V gives CDR1 SGHDT, CDR2 YYEEEE. V was pared by 0 bases and J by 2 bases, with 10 bases between. CDR3 bases: TGTGCCAGCAGCTTGGCGGGCTTCACCACAGATACGCAGTATTTT. Amino acid sequence: CASSLAGFTTDTQYF.

The chain uses TRBV5-1 and TRBJ1-2; D possibly corresponds to TRBD1 (5 bases). Germline V gives CDR1 SGHRS, CDR2 YFSETQ. V was cut by 5 bases and J by 5 bases, with 10 bases left in between. The CDR3 spans 12 residues. CDR3 sequence: CASRGARYGYTF. DNA for the CDR3: TGCGCCAGCAGAGGGGCACGGTATGGCTACACCTTC. The variable domain in full, completed from reference TRBV5-1 and TRBJ1-2, reads KAGVTQTPRYLIKTRGQQVTLSCSPISGHRSVSWYQQTPGQGLQFLFEYFSETQRNKGNFPGRFSGRQFSNSRSEMNVSTLELGDSALYLCASRGARYGYTFGSGTRLTVV.

CDR3 in amino acids: CASSGTGANYGYTF. In DNA, the CDR3 is TGTGCCAGCAGCGGGACAGGGGCGAACTATGGCTACACCTTC. This chain links TRBV9 with TRBJ1-2; 9 nucleotides align to TRBD1. The germline V gene has CDR1 SGDLS and CDR2 YYNGEE. V was pared by 3 bases and J by 2 bases, with 2 bases of the junction left unmatched. The length of the CDR3 is 14 residues. The full variable domain, its missing parts supplied by reference TRBV9 and TRBJ1-2, is DSGVTQTPKHLITATGQRVTLRCSPRSGDLSVYWYQQSLDQGLQFLIQYYNGEERAKGNILERFSAQQFPDLHSELNLSSLELGDSALYFCASSGTGANYGYTFGSGTRLTVV.

This chain links TRBV4-3 with TRBJ1-2; D unclear. Trimming removed 3 bases at V and 0 bases at J, with 11 bases between. This CDR3 has 15 residues. In germline, CDR1 is LGHNA, CDR2 YSLEER. In DNA, the CDR3 is TGCGCCAGCAGCCAGGAAGCCGGGACTAACTATGGCTACACCTTC. This translates into CASSQEAGTNYGYTF.

The chain is built from TRBV19 and TRBJ1-2; 7 bases line up with TRBD1. V lost 7 bases, J lost 4 bases, and 12 bases stayed unmatched. The CDR3 consists of 15 residues. Germline V gene sequence: CDR1 LNHDA, CDR2 SQIVND (reference sequence). CDR3: CASIQTGSVVYGYTF. The CDR3 bases are TGTGCCAGTATTCAGACAGGGTCGGTGGTCTATGGCTACACCTTC.